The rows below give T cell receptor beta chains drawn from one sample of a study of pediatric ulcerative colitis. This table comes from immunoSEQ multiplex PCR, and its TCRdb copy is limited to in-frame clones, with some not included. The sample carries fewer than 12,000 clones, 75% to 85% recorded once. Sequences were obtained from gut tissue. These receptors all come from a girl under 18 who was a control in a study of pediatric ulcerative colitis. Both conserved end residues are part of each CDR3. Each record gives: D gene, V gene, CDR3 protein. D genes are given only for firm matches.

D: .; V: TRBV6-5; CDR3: CASSYSGSGTETQYF
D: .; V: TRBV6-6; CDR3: CASSLQGYNEQFF
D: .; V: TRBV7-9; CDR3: CASLFGGSVDTQYF
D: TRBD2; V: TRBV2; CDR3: CASLSGSRSYNEQFF
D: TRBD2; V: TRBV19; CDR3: CASSIEGTSYTGELFF
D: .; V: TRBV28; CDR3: CASISGSNQPQHF
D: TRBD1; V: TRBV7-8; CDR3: CASSPRTGQETQYF
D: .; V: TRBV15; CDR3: CATSRAGADTQYF
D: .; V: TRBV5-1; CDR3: CASSSPGGYNEQFF
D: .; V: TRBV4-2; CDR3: CASSQDPDYGYTF
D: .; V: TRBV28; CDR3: CASRRPGDFSGANVLTF
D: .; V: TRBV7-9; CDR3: CASSLTRGVRYNEQFF
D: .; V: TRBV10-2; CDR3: CASSDYYTSADTQYF
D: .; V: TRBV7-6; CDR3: CASGPGGNQPQHF
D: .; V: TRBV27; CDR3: CASSLSPPRQPQHF
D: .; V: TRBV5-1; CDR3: CASSLKSWYQETQYF
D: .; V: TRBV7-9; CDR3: CASNPTRGPRETQYF
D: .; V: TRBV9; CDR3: CASSVEGKDREPQHF
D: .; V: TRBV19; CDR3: CASSIVEDRGSGSRTGELFF
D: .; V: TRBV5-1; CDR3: CASSLAQPSYEQYF
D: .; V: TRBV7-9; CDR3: CASSPPRKGAVYGYTF
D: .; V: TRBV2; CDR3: CASSEGKDLWSSYNSPLHF
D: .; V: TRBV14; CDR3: CASSQDFLGGRGETQYF
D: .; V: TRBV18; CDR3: CASSPSRGSTEAFF
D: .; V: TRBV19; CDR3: CASLDRPSNQPQHF
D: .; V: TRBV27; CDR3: CASSFDPGSTEAFF
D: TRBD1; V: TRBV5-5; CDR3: CASSFLGTGTEKLFF
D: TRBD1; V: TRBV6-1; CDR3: CASSDFQGAGQPQHF
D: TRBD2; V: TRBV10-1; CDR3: CASSLAGLNTGELFF
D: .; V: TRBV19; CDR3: CASSIGGTHSNQPQHF
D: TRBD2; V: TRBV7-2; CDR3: CASSLTSGSTDTQYF
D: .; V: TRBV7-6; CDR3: CASSPGLKGDEQYF
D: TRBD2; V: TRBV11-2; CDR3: CASSSGWREGLSYEQYF
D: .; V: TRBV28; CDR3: CASSAMDNYGYTF
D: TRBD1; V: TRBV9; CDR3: CASSVAESTHRGDTQYF
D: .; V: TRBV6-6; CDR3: CASSSKGVVTGELFF
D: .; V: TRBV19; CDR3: CASSIAQPGIHYNEQFF
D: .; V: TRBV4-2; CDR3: CASSQVRTGNYEQYF
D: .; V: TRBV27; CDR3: CASSFRGRDQPQHF
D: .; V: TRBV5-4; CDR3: CASSLGGRDGYTF
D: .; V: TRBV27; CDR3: CASSLRKSTDTQYF
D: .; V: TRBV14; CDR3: CASSQDFTGRRKETQYF